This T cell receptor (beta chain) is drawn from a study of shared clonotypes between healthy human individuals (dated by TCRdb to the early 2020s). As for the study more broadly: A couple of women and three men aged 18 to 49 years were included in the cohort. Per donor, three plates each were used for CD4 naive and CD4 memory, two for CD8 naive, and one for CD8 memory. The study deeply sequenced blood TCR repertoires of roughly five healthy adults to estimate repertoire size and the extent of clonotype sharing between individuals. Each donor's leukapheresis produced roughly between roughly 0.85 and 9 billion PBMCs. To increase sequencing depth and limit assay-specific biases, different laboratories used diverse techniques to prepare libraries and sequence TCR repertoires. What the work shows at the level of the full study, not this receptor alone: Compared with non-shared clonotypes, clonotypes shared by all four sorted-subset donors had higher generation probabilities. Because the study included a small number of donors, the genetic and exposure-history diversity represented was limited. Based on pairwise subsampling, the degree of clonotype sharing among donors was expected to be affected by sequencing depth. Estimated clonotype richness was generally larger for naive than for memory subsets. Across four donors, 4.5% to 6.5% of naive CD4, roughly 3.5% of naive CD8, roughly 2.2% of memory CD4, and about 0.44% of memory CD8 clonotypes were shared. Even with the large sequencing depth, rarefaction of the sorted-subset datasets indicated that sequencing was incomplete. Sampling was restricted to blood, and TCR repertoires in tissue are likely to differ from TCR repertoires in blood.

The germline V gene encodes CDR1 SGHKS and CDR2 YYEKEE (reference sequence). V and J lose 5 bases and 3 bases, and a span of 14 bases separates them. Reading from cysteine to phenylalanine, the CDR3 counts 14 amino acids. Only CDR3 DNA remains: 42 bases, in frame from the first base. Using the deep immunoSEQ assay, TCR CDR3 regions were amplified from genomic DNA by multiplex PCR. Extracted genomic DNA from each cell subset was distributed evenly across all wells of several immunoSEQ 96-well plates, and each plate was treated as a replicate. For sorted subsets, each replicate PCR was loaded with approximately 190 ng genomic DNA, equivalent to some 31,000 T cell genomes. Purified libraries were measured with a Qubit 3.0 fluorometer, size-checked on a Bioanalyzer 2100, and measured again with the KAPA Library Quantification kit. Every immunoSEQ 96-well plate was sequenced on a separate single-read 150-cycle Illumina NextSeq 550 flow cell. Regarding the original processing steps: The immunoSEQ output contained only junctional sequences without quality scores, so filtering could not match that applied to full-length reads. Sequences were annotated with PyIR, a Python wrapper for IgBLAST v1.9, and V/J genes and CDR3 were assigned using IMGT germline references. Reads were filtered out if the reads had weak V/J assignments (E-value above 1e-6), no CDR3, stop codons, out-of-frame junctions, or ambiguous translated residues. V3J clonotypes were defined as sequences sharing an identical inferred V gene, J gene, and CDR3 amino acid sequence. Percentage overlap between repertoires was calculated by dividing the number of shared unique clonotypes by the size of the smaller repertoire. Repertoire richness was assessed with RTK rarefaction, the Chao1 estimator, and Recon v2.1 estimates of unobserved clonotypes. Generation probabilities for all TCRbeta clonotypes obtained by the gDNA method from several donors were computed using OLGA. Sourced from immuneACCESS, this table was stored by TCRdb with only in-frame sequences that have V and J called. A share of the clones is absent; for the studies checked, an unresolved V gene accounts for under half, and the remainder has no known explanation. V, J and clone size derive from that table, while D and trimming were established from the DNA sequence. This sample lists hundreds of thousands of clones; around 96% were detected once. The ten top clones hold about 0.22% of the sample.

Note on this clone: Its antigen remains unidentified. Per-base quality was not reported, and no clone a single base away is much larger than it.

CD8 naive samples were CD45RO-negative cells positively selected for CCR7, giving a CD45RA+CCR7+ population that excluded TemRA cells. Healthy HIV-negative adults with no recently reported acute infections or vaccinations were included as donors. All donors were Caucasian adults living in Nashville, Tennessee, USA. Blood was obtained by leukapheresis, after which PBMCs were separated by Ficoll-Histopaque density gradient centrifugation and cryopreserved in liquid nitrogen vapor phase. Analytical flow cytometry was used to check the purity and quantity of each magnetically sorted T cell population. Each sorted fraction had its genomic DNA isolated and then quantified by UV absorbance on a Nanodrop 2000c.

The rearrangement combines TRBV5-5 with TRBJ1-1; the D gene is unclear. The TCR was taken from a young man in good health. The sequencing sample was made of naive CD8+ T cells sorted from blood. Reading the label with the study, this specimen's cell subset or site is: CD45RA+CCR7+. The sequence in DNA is TGTGCCAGCAGTCGCGGTTTGTCGGACACTGAAGCTTTCTTT. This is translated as CASSRGLSDTEAFF.